This T cell receptor beta chain was identified during a study of blood T cell repertoires in COVID-19 (dated by TCRdb to about 2020). Background on the whole study: Samples from collaborators originated in the United States, Italy and Spain and spanned both the acute and convalescent phases of COVID-19. The material from the prospective study consisted of cDNA or gDNA derived from T cells, B-cell-depleted T cells, or PBMCs. The dataset comprised deeply sampled blood TCRbeta repertoires from subjects exposed to, actively infected with, or recovered from COVID-19. The repertoires were released in a freely available public database intended as a resource for research on the immune response to SARS-CoV-2. Samples were obtained from the ongoing ImmuneRACE study (first 160 participants) and from over 1,000 subjects provided by 6 global collaborators. Nearly every sample came with metadata listing a de-identified subject ID, COVID-19 status, age in years and sex. HLA class I and class II types, where available, came from metadata supplied by the sample provider rather than from assay-based typing. Paper-wide results and their limitations: The amount of clinical and demographic metadata varied by source and participant and was provided uncurated.

Points on this clone: There is no known antigen for this receptor. Per-nucleotide qualities are absent, and no much larger clonotype sits a single base away.

One collaborating source in Seattle enrolled patients while the patients were actively infected and followed the patients over time throughout the course of disease. The collaborating institutions used their own protocols to collect whole blood in K2EDTA tubes. For TCRbeta analysis, collaborators shipped samples in one of three forms: frozen whole blood, isolated PBMCs, or DNA extracted from either of those sample types. CDR1 SGHNT and CDR2 YYREEE were looked up in the germline V gene (reference sequence). The junction shows trimming of 3 bases on V and 9 bases on J, plus 4 bases between the germline ends. The CDR3 starts with the cysteine, ends with the phenylalanine, and has 9 residues. Only the CDR3 DNA stays, 27 bases, in frame from base 1. TCRbeta CDR3 regions were amplified from genomic DNA by means of the immunoSEQ Assay, a bias-controlled multiplex PCR. In the authors' own workflow: The number of nucleated cells in each sample was estimated from the amplification of reference gene primers within the assay. Sequence reads were collapsed and filtered to measure the absolute abundance of every unique TCRbeta CDR3 rearrangement. For each sample, productive Simpson clonality was calculated as the square root of Simpson's diversity index over productive rearrangements. Here the immuneACCESS table is served through TCRdb, limited to in-frame sequences with V and J called. Missing clones are a known gap in these copies; in checked studies unresolved V genes cover under half, and the rest lacks a known reason. Clonal size and the V and J genes are those of that table, whereas D and trimming came from the DNA. This sample gives roughly 350,000 clones in total; more than 70% of them show up just once. The top ten hold 5.5% to 7.5% of the sample.

The clonotype was recovered from an older woman with COVID-19, enrolled during active disease. Sequenced input: peripheral blood. This chain joins TRBV5-4 to TRBJ2-7, with the D gene not clear enough to name. The nucleotides read TGTGCCAGCAGCTGCGGGCAGTACTTC. This is translated as CASSCGQYF.